This TCR beta chain appears in the sequencing data of a study of blood T cell repertoires in COVID-19 (dated by TCRdb to 2018 to 2020). Notes on the research overall: The collaborator samples originated in the United States, Italy and Spain and spanned the acute and convalescent phases of COVID-19. The prospective study material was composed of cDNA or gDNA derived from T cells, B-cell-depleted T cells, or PBMCs. The repertoires were released in a freely available public database meant as a resource for research on the immune response to SARS-CoV-2. A de-identified subject ID, COVID-19 status, age in years and sex were almost always included in the sample metadata. Where available, HLA class I and class II types were obtained from metadata supplied by the sample provider rather than from assay-based typing. Deeply sampled blood TCRbeta repertoires from subjects exposed to, actively infected with, or recovered from COVID-19 were included in the dataset. Samples were obtained from the ongoing ImmuneRACE study (first 160 participants) and from over 1,000 subjects provided by 6 global collaborators. Here is what the overall study found, with its caveats: The quantity of clinical and demographic metadata differed by source and by participant and was supplied without curation.

TCRbeta CDR3 regions were amplified from genomic DNA using the immunoSEQ Assay, a bias-controlled multiplex PCR. The paper's processing steps were these. Nucleated cell counts per sample were estimated from amplification of reference gene primers within the assay. Sequence reads were collapsed and filtered to measure the absolute abundance of every unique TCRbeta CDR3 rearrangement. For each sample, productive Simpson clonality was calculated as the square root of Simpson's diversity index over productive rearrangements. TCRdb took this table from immuneACCESS and kept in-frame rearrangements with V and J called. Such tables lack part of the clones; where checked against another copy, unresolved V genes explain under half of the gap, and the rest is unexplained. The V and J calls and clone size were taken over from that table, and D and trimming were inferred from the DNA. The sample data list tens of thousands of clones, and 85% to 95% of these were observed just once. The ten largest clones capture 3% to 3.5% of the sample.

With regard to this clone: Its specific antigen is unknown. Base qualities are not provided; no much larger clone lies one nucleotide away.

Reading from cysteine to phenylalanine, the CDR3 counts 15 amino acids. Kept here is only the CDR3 DNA, which spans 45 bases and is read in frame from base 1. Trimming removed 3 bases from V and 2 bases from J; the gene matches leave 6 bases unexplained. CDR1 and CDR2, per the germline V gene, are MNHNS and SASEGT. Each collaborating institution followed its own protocols to collect whole blood in K2EDTA tubes. For TCRbeta analysis, collaborators shipped samples in one of three forms: frozen whole blood, isolated PBMCs, or DNA extracted from either of those sample types. The specimen sequenced was peripheral blood. This clonotype originated in a human donor in a cohort sampled during active COVID-19. The receptor chain draws on TRBV6-1 and TRBJ2-7; the junction holds 8 bases that match TRBD1. For the CDR3, the sequence is CASSEDRAKAYEQYF. The nucleotide sequence is TGTGCCAGCAGTGAGGACAGGGCGAAGGCCTACGAGCAGTACTTC.